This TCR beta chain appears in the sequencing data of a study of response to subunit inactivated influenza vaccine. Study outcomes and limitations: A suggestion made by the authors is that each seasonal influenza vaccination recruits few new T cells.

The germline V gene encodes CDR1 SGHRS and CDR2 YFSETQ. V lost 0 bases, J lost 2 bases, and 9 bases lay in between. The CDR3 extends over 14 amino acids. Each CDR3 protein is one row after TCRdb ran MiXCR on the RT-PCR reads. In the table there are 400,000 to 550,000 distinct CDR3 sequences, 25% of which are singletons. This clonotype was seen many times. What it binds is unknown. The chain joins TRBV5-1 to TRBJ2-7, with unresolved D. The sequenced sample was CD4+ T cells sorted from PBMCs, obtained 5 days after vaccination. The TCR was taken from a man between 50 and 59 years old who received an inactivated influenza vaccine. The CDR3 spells CASSLVSGAYEQYF. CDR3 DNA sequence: TGCGCCAGCAGCTTGGTATCAGGCGCCTACGAGCAGTACTTC.